This entry lists 2 T cell receptor beta chains sequenced from one sample in a study of neurological immune-mediated disorders. TCRdb itself ran the 5' RACE reads through MiXCR, one entry per CDR3 protein. The repertoire consists of roughly 70,000 distinct CDR3 sequences, with around 3.9% occurring once and the leading ten covering 1% to 1.5%. Sequenced: PBMCs. Receptor source: a man between 25 and 39 years old with multiple sclerosis.

At least ten counts were recorded for this clonotype. This chain connects TRBV18 to TRBJ1-2; D ambiguous. This CDR3 region has 15 residues. Germline assignment: CDR1 KGHSH and CDR2 LQKENI. Trimming cost V 3 bases and J 4 bases, with 15 bases left between them. CDR3 DNA sequence: TGTGCCAGCTCACCGGGGTCGGGCGGCGGCTATGGCTACACCTTC. Encoded protein: CASSPGSGGGYGYTF. Filled out from reference TRBV18 and TRBJ1-2, the complete variable domain reads NAGVMQNPRHLVRRRGQEARLRCSPMKGHSHVYWYRQLPEEGLKFMVYLQKENIIDESGMPKERFSAEFPKEGPSILRIQQVVRGDSAAYFCASSPGSGGGYGYTFGSGTRLTVV.

This clonotype was counted between two and nine times. As DNA, the CDR3 is TGCGCCAGCAGCTTGGAAGCTACAGATACGCAGTATTTT. This translates into CASSLEATDTQYF. This rearrangement joins TRBV5-1 to TRBJ2-3; D is uncertain. Germline lookup yields CDR1 SGHRS and CDR2 YFSETQ. Trimming removed 0 bases from V and 3 bases from J, with 5 bases in between. The CDR3 has 13 amino acids.